Sequencing of this T cell receptor beta chain was carried out in a study of blood T cells in healthy people across ages. Study findings and constraints: It was found that TCR beta diversity correlated strongly with the percentage of naive T cells. PBMC samples, being unsorted, prevented any conclusive comparison of naive and antigen-experienced cells.

Combining a sample-barcoded 5' primer with a J-beta primer mix, a second PCR ran for roughly 7 to 12 cycles. A tag from a template-switch adaptor with 12 random nucleotides marked each cDNA molecule. One entry per CDR3 protein, called by TCRdb with MiXCR from the 5' RACE reads. The sample contains around 900,000 distinct CDR3 sequences, around 30% of which appear only once. As for this clonotype: Its matching antigen is unknown.

Healthy Caucasian individuals from Russia aged about 6 to 95 served as donors. The CDR3 sequence is 13 residues long. CDR1 is SGHTA and CDR2 is FQGNSA in the germline V gene. V was pared by 5 bases and J by 5 bases, with 12 bases between. The source material was blood. The chain links TRBV7-2 to TRBJ1-1; possible D gene TRBD1, 6 bases. The TCR comes from a woman aged 80 or older in good health. The CDR3 is CASSISGVTEAFF. The CDR3 nucleotides are TGTGCCAGCAGCATCTCAGGGGTGACTGAAGCTTTCTTT.